This T cell receptor (beta chain) is drawn from a study of T cells in tumors and immune-related adverse events. The CDR3 runs to 15 residues. Germline values: CDR1 KGHSH, CDR2 LQKENI. The junction had 7 bases not matched to a gene; V was cut back by 6 bases and J by 4 bases. Method: immunoSEQ multiplex PCR; TCRdb's copy keeps in-frame clones and lacks some. This table has about 22,000 clones, 90% to 95% appearing once. The V and J genes are TRBV18 and TRBJ2-7, with 12 bases aligning to TRBD2. The sample consisted of lymph node tissue, taken from a patient treated with anti-PD-1 therapy. The TCR was taken from a female donor with metastatic renal cell carcinoma. This chain's CDR3 is CASSPGTSGRYEQYF. For the CDR3, the DNA is TGTGCCAGCTCTCCCGGGACTAGCGGGCGTTACGAGCAGTACTTC.